This T cell receptor (beta chain) was profiled in a study of T-cell reconstitution after alpha-beta-depleted transplantation in children. A library of TCRbeta sequences, prepared with unique molecular identifiers, was generated. One entry per CDR3 protein results from TCRdb running MiXCR on the PCR reads. The sample includes some 490,000 distinct CDR3 sequences, roughly an eighth of them seen just once. Germline V gene sequence: CDR1 MRHNA, CDR2 SNTAGT. The CDR3 covers 13 residues. Trimming removed 5 bases at V and 0 bases at J, with 5 bases between. This clonotype was recorded a few times. Material: PBMCs from the stem cell graft donor, obtained from the stem cell graft. The rearrangement links TRBV6-4 to TRBJ2-1; D unresolved. The TCR comes from a human donor who donated a stem cell graft to a child with combined immunodeficiency. CDR3 sequence reads: CASSISSYNEQFF. The CDR3 DNA reads as TGTGCCAGCAGTATTAGCTCCTACAATGAGCAGTTCTTC.